This T cell receptor beta chain appears in the sequencing data of a study of T cell repertoires in cytomegalovirus infection (dated by TCRdb to about 2019). Concerning the study at large: Recently identified HLA-C-restricted CMV epitopes, whose presentation resists viral immunomodulation, were targeted by peptide stimulations together with well-studied HLA-B-restricted epitopes. Because public TCR beta signatures pointed to carriage of CMV infection together with the matching HLA type, the HLA type of each donor mattered for the analysis.

Its CDR3 holds 13 amino acids, cysteine through phenylalanine. Only CDR3 DNA is held: 39 bases, read in frame from base 1. Taken from the germline V gene, the CDR1 and CDR2 loops are MGHDK and SYGVNS. Deletion took 1 base off V and 7 bases off J, with a span of 8 bases between the germline ends. What the study reported, not specific to this receptor: In the ex vivo response, HLA-C-restricted CMV-specific TCR beta clonotypes were dominant, and in two of eight donors the single most frequent clonotype came from this HLA-C-restricted group. Cumulative frequency of public TCR beta family members discriminated carriers of CMV infection plus the relevant HLA type in this cohort and an independent approximately 350-donor cohort.

Comment on this clonotype: What antigen it recognizes has not been identified. Base qualities are not recorded, but no much larger clone differs from it by a single base.

The meaning of the sample's treatment or condition label: in vitro stimulation with specific CMV peptide epitopes to enrich CMV-specific T cells. The instrument given in TCRdb is Illumina HiSeq 1500. The public reads were reprocessed in TCRdb via fastp at Q25 and MiXCR, keeping in-frame beta chains. Entries that share a CDR3 protein sequence are merged under the most common genes and DNA. The sample contains some 320,000 distinct CDR3 sequences, almost 30% of them found a single time. 20% of the sample is taken by the ten largest. Recombination joined TRBV25-1 with TRBJ1-5, with the D gene not confidently named. This receptor was taken from a human donor in good health (CMV status not recorded). Some clones in this sample may be carry-over from other donors' samples. The specimen comprised cultured PBMCs, sampled from culture after CMV antigen stimulation. The nucleotide sequence is TGTGCCAGCAGTGAATTGGGCGAACAGCCCCAGCATTTT. Its protein reads: CASSELGEQPQHF.